A single sample is the source of the 9 T cell receptor beta chains below, sequenced in a study of cytomegalovirus exposure and HLA in healthy donors. PCR amplification relied on 60 Vbeta primers (plus 13 Jbeta primers). The method was immunoSEQ multiplex PCR; TCRdb's version includes in-frame clones alone and lacks a portion of them. Altogether 180,000 or so clones are present, roughly 9.4% being singletons, with the ten largest covering over 1%. Sequencing used PBMCs. These receptors were taken from a woman in her 30s in good health and CMV-seropositive.

This clone appeared a few times. The chain carries TRBV27 and TRBJ2-1; TRBD2 matches at 7 bases. CDR1 is MNHEY, CDR2 SMNVEV, per germline (reference sequence). The V and J ends lost 4 bases and 2 bases, in that order; junction bases with no gene match: 8. The CDR3 has 16 amino acids. The DNA of the CDR3 is TGTGCCAGCAGTTCAATGCGGGAGCCCCCCTACAATGAGCAGTTCTTC. Its protein is CASSSMREPPYNEQFF.

This clone occurred a few times. The chain employs TRBV5-6 and TRBJ2-7, with D possibly matching TRBD1 (6 bases). With 3 bases removed from V and 6 bases from J, the gap between germline ends came to 16 bases. Germline CDR1 and CDR2: SGHDT and YYEEEE. This CDR3 is built from 14 residues. This CDR3 is CASSSRDTEGEQYF. The CDR3 nucleotides are TGTGCCAGCAGCTCCCGGGACACAGAAGGCGAGCAGTACTTC. Combining the CDR3 with reference TRBV5-6 and TRBJ2-7 gives the whole variable domain DAGVTQSPTHLIKTRGQQVTLRCSPKSGHDTVSWYQQALGQGPQFIFQYYEEEERQRGNFPDRFSGHQFPNYSSELNVNALLLGDSALYLCASSSRDTEGEQYFGPGTRLTVT.

This clone was observed a few times. This sequence joins TRBV6-6 and TRBJ1-1; D is ambiguous. CDR3 length equals 16 residues. CDR1 is MNHNY, CDR2 SVGAGI, per germline (reference sequence). With 4 bases removed from V and 5 bases from J, the gap between germline ends came to 20 bases. CDR3: CASSSLFLGGMTEAFF. In nucleotides, the CDR3 is TGTGCCAGCAGTTCCCTCTTCTTAGGAGGGATGACTGAAGCTTTCTTT.

The J gene is TRBJ2-1, the V gene TRBV11-3; D is ambiguous. The CDR3 runs 15 residues. V lost 4 bases to trimming and J lost 0 bases, with 10 bases between them. In germline, CDR1 is SGHNT, CDR2 YENEEA. The CDR3 region has the DNA TGTGCCAGCAGCTCATCCCCTAGCTCCTACAATGAGCAGTTCTTC. Its translation: CASSSSPSSYNEQFF.

This clone was observed a handful of times. Other DNA variants within this sample encode the same CDR3. The rearrangement links TRBV19 to TRBJ1-5; tentatively, D is TRBD1 (6 bases). CDR1 and CDR2 from the germline V gene are LNHDA and SQIVND (reference sequence). V lost 1 base and J 6 bases, leaving 13 bases between the germline ends. The CDR3 covers 15 residues. This CDR3 is CASSIGGPRGQPQHF. CDR3 in DNA: TGTGCCAGTAGTATAGGGGGACCCAGGGGTCAGCCCCAGCATTTT.

This chain uses TRBV6-1 with TRBJ2-1, with 7 positions matching TRBD1. Germline-derived CDR1 and CDR2 are MNHNS and SASEGT. The CDR3 spans 14 residues. V was pared by 4 bases and J by 4 bases, with 4 bases of the junction left unmatched. CDR3 loop: CASSVRTGYNEQFF. CDR3 in DNA: TGTGCCAGCAGTGTGCGGACAGGTTACAATGAGCAGTTCTTC.

This clone was observed a few times. The rearrangement joins TRBV11-2 to TRBJ2-7; 8 nucleotides align to TRBD1. Germline CDR1 is SGHAT and CDR2 is FQNNGV. J lost 5 bases, V lost 3 bases, and 15 bases had no gene match. This CDR3 contains 17 residues. The CDR3 reads CASSFRETAQGANEQYF. Written as DNA, the CDR3 is TGTGCCAGCAGCTTTAGGGAGACAGCTCAGGGGGCCAACGAGCAGTACTTC.

This clone was recorded a few times. The chain carries TRBV19 and TRBJ2-3; 7 nucleotides line up with TRBD2. The CDR3 runs 15 residues. Trimming cost V 3 bases and J 2 bases; bases outside gene matches: 5. The germline CDR1 and CDR2 sequences are LNHDA and SQIVND (reference sequence). The chain's CDR3 is CASSIEREFTDTQYF. The CDR3 coding sequence is TGTGCCAGTAGTATTGAGCGGGAATTCACAGATACGCAGTATTTT.

This rearrangement joins TRBV5-6 to TRBJ2-6, with 7 bases fitting TRBD1. Per the germline V gene, CDR1 is SGHDT and CDR2 is YYEEEE. This CDR3 is 16 amino acids long. V trimming: 4 bases; J trimming: 0 bases; junction bases outside the gene matches: 4. The CDR3: CASSPGQLSGANVLTF. As DNA, the CDR3 is TGTGCCAGCAGCCCGGGACAGCTCTCTGGGGCCAACGTCCTGACTTTC. Drawing the rest from reference TRBV5-6 and TRBJ2-6, the complete variable domain is DAGVTQSPTHLIKTRGQQVTLRCSPKSGHDTVSWYQQALGQGPQFIFQYYEEEERQRGNFPDRFSGHQFPNYSSELNVNALLLGDSALYLCASSPGQLSGANVLTFGAGSRLTVL.